The present TCR beta chain was sequenced within a study of vaccination effects on CD4 cells after COVID-19. Study-wide background: Two-dose vaccination with either BNT162b2 or mRNA-1273 was given to the participants.

Trimming took off 5 bases at V and 6 bases at J, with 19 bases between the two ends. The CDR3 sequence is 16 residues long. Germline CDR1 and CDR2: SGHTA and FQGNSA. With the ViraFEST assay, the study expanded antigen-specific CD4+ T cells using viral peptide pools, then sequenced them. Subsequent to a culture period of around 10 days, CD4+ T cells were isolated. Nucleocapsid antibody tests were negative, and the vaccine recipients had no prior SARS-CoV-2 infection. Wells each received some 2.2 million PBMC, cultured with approximately 9.1 IU/ml IL-2 and about 9 ug/ml peptides. Half the medium was swapped for IL-2 medium on days 3 and 7. Sequenced by immunoSEQ multiplex PCR; TCRdb stores in-frame clones only, minus some. The sample includes 50,000 or so clones, 75% to 90% of them seen just once. With respect to this clone: What it binds is unknown.

The chain links TRBV7-2 to TRBJ2-2; D perhaps matches TRBD2 (7 bases). The clonotype comes from a human donor who received a COVID-19 vaccine. The specimen comprised CD4+ T cells from PBMCs cultured with HCoV-229E spike peptides, sampled before COVID-19 vaccination. The CDR3 protein is CASSNRRGGGAGELFF. The CDR3 region has the DNA TGTGCCAGCAGCAATAGGAGGGGGGGAGGAGCCGGGGAGCTGTTTTTT.